This T cell receptor (beta chain) is drawn from a study of blood T cell repertoires in COVID-19. Study at large: There were acute and convalescent COVID-19 samples, and they came from the United States, Italy and Spain. T cells, B-cell-depleted T cells, or PBMCs supplied cDNA or gDNA.

This clone appeared once. Original analysis: Reference gene primer amplification gave estimated nucleated cell counts. Produced via immunoSEQ multiplex PCR; TCRdb's table is partial and in-frame only. V and J calls and clone size come straight from that table; D and trimming were deduced from the DNA. The sample lists approximately 170,000 clones, roughly four fifths occurring once. CDR1 is MNHEY and CDR2 is SVGAGI in the germline V gene. With V trimmed by 6 bases and J by 6 bases, 5 bases remained unmatched. The CDR3 runs 13 residues. This sequence was found in a man in his 70s who had recovered from COVID-19. Sequencing was carried out using peripheral blood. V usage is TRBV6-5 and J usage is TRBJ1-1, with 9 bases lining up with TRBD1. CDR3 nucleotide sequence: TGTGCCAGCAGGTTACAGGGGGCGTCTGAAGCTTTCTTT. As protein: CASRLQGASEAFF.